Given below is one TCR beta chain in context. The sample originates from a study of technical replicates of blood from a handful of donors. The assay was immunoSEQ multiplex PCR, and TCRdb's table has in-frame clones only and misses some. The top ten hold 5.1% of the sample, which has 60,000 to 65,000 clones, around 85% seen once. This clonotype originated in a human donor in good health. Some clones in this sample may be carry-over from other donors' samples. The sequenced sample consisted of PBMCs.

CDR3 nucleotide sequence: TGCGCCAGCAGCGATACAGGGGGCCGGGGGAACTATGGCTACACCTTC. Its translation: CASSDTGGRGNYGYTF. The chain recombines TRBV5-1 with TRBJ1-2, with 9 positions matching TRBD1. There are 16 residues in the CDR3. V was clipped by 4 bases and J by 2 bases; unmatched bases: 9. Germline lookup yields CDR1 SGHRS and CDR2 YFSETQ. Based on the CDR3 plus reference TRBV5-1 and TRBJ1-2, the full variable domain is KAGVTQTPRYLIKTRGQQVTLSCSPISGHRSVSWYQQTPGQGLQFLFEYFSETQRNKGNFPGRFSGRQFSNSRSEMNVSTLELGDSALYLCASSDTGGRGNYGYTFGSGTRLTVV.